This paragraph covers one T cell receptor (beta chain) sequence. One end of the junction varies from germline; a read error may be responsible. The data were obtained in a study of tumor and adjacent non-tumor tissue in lung cancer. No cell sorting was done before RNA was extracted from the tissue. The CDR3 is 16 amino acids. The germline CDR1 and CDR2 sequences are MNHEY and SVGEGT. TCRbeta libraries were built with three rounds of nested PCR, modified from ARM-PCR. TCRdb analysed the multiplex PCR reads with MiXCR anew, one entry per CDR3 protein. The sample has approximately 76,000 distinct CDR3 sequences, about two thirds seen once; the top ten hold roughly 12%.

J is TRBJ2-3 and V is TRBV6-2 or TRBV6-3, with a possible D match to TRBD2 (5 bases). This receptor was identified in a woman between 65 and 79 years old with non-small cell lung cancer. The sequenced sample consisted of lung tumor tissue. The chain's CDR3 is CGSSYSKLDPTGTQYF. CDR3 DNA: TGTGGCAGCAGTTACTCGAAACTAGACCCCACGGGTACGCAGTATTTT.